The 26 T cell receptor beta chains reported below all come from one sample, sequenced in a study of T cells in Graves' hyperthyroidism and ophthalmopathy. Amplified TCR beta CDR3 regions derived from RNA transcripts. When the TCR CDR3 underwent first-round RT-PCR, the HTBI primer set was used. TCRdb reprocessed the multiplex PCR reads via MiXCR and lists one record per CDR3 protein. This sample yields roughly 560,000 distinct CDR3 sequences, of which under 15% are seen a single time; around 4.5% belongs to the top ten. Input material: blood. Source of these receptors: a middle-aged woman with Graves' ophthalmopathy.

This clonotype was found many times. The chain combines TRBV20-1 with TRBJ1-2; 7 nucleotides agree with TRBD1. V was clipped by 6 bases and J by 8 bases; unmatched bases: 6. Germline V gene sequence: CDR1 DFQATT, CDR2 SNEGSKA (reference sequence). The CDR3 runs 11 residues. CDR3 nucleotides: TGCAGTGCCTGGACAGGACACGGCTACACCTTC. This codes for CSAWTGHGYTF.

This clonotype was counted ten times or more. The V call is TRBV5-1, the J call TRBJ2-2; D gene uncertain. Between the trimmed V and J ends, which lost 10 bases and 0 bases, there was a span of 10 bases. Looked up from germline, CDR1 is SGHRS and CDR2 is YFSETQ. The CDR3 has 13 residues. DNA of the CDR3: TGCGCCGTCGGCGACCCGAACACCGGGGAGCTGTTTTTT. Protein sequence: CAVGDPNTGELFF.

This chain joins TRBV5-1 and TRBJ1-2, with D unresolved. CDR1 and CDR2 from the germline V gene are SGHRS and YFSETQ. CDR3 length: 13 amino acids. Trimming pared 0 bases from V and 7 bases from J, leaving 10 bases between. In DNA, the CDR3 is TGCGCCAGCAGCTTGGGTGGATCCTCTGGCTACACCTTC. Protein product: CASSLGGSSGYTF.

This clonotype was counted many times. J is TRBJ1-1 and V is TRBV15; 10 bases align to TRBD1. The germline V gene encodes CDR1 LNHNV and CDR2 YYDKDF (reference sequence). This CDR3 is built from 17 residues. V dropped 1 base and J dropped 2; count of bases not matched to a gene: 7. CDR3: CATSRGDRGLFNTEAFF. DNA of the CDR3: TGTGCCACCAGCAGAGGGGACAGGGGTTTATTTAACACTGAAGCTTTCTTT.

This clonotype was recorded many times. This rearrangement joins TRBV6-1 to TRBJ1-1; TRBD1 matches 7 bases. There are 14 residues in the CDR3. V was pared by 5 bases and J by 5 bases, with 8 bases of the junction left unmatched. CDR1 and CDR2 from the germline V gene are MNHNS and SASEGT. The CDR3 region is CASSKTGRWTEAFF. The CDR3 bases are TGTGCCAGCAGTAAGACAGGGCGATGGACTGAAGCTTTCTTT.

This clonotype was observed at least ten times. The chain joins TRBV30 to TRBJ2-7; TRBD1 might be the D (6 bases). The CDR3 is 14 residues long. The germline V and J ends were trimmed by 4 bases and 3 bases, with 16 bases remaining between them. The germline CDR1 and CDR2 sequences are GTSNPN and SVGIG (reference sequence). CDR3 region: CAWKEGGPFYEQYF. In DNA, the CDR3 is TGTGCCTGGAAAGAAGGGGGTCCCTTCTACGAGCAGTACTTC. The entire variable domain, with the rest obtained from reference TRBV30 and TRBJ2-7, is as follows: SQTIHQWPATLVQPVGSPLSLECTVEGTSNPNLYWYRQAAGRGLQLLFYSVGIGQISSEVPQNLSASRPQDRQFILSSKKLLLSDSGFYLCAWKEGGPFYEQYFGPGTRLTVT.

Ten or more counts support this clonotype. This chain connects TRBV19 to TRBJ2-6; D is unresolved. Germline V lookup: CDR1 LNHDA, CDR2 SQIVND (reference sequence). V gave up 1 base and J gave up 4 bases, with 2 bases separating them. The CDR3 loop spans 13 amino acids. The CDR3, as DNA: TGTGCCAGTAGTATAGCCGGGGCCAACGTCCTGACTTTC. Residues: CASSIAGANVLTF.

In its sample, this clonotype was seen many times. The chain joins TRBV28 to TRBJ2-4; D may be TRBD2 (5 bases). The CDR3 runs to 15 residues. Per germline, CDR1 MDHEN and CDR2 SYDVKM. V was trimmed by 1 base and J by 3 bases, leaving 10 bases between them. This chain's CDR3 is CASSLSRGGKNIQYF. As DNA, the CDR3 is TGTGCCAGCAGTTTATCTCGGGGTGGCAAAAACATTCAGTACTTC.

The chain has TRBV30 and TRBJ2-5; 7 bases map to TRBD1. Trimming took 3 bases from V and 4 from J; bases not matched to a gene: 5. CDR1 and CDR2 from the germline V gene are GTSNPN and SVGIG (reference sequence). The CDR3 is made up of 13 amino acids. The CDR3: CAWRLGGGETQYF. The CDR3 DNA is TGTGCCTGGAGATTAGGGGGCGGAGAGACCCAGTACTTC.

This clonotype showed up many times. The chain joins TRBV6-5 to TRBJ2-7, with D possibly being TRBD1 (5 bases). Trimming took 5 bases from V and 4 from J, leaving 15 bases between them. This CDR3 has 14 amino acids. Germline V gene lookup returns CDR1 MNHEY and CDR2 SVGAGI. The CDR3 nucleotides read TGTGCCAGCAGTCACGACAGATCAACATACGAGCAGTACTTC. It codes for CASSHDRSTYEQYF.

V gene TRBV2 combines with J gene TRBJ2-7; perhaps TRBD2 as D (6 bases). The CDR3 sequence is 15 residues long. The V gene lost 0 bases and the J gene lost 4 bases, with 13 bases spanning the gap. Germline assignment: CDR1 SNHLY and CDR2 FYNNEI. The CDR3 coding sequence is TGTGCCAGCAGTGAAGCCCCGGAGGGGAGTTACGAGCAGTACTTC. It yields the protein CASSEAPEGSYEQYF. The complete variable domain, with remaining parts taken from reference TRBV2 and TRBJ2-7, reads EPEVTQTPSHQVTQMGQEVILRCVPISNHLYFYWYRQILGQKVEFLVSFYNNEISEKSEIFDDQFSVERPDGSNFTLKIRSTKLEDSAMYFCASSEAPEGSYEQYFGPGTRLTVT.

In this sample, this clonotype turned up many times. The gene calls are TRBV24-1 and TRBJ2-5; 8 positions agree with TRBD2. The J segment lost 2 bases and the V segment lost 6 bases, leaving 13 bases of the junction unmatched. CDR1 KGHDR and CDR2 SFDVKD come from the germline V gene. The CDR3 sequence is 17 residues long. The CDR3 reads CATSSRGFSGSQETQYF. DNA of the CDR3: TGTGCCACCAGTTCGAGAGGGTTCAGCGGGAGTCAAGAGACCCAGTACTTC.

This clonotype showed up many times. CDR3 nucleotides: TGTGCCAGCAGCCCGGACAGGGAAATCTATGGCTACACCTTC. Its protein is CASSPDREIYGYTF. The genes are TRBV7-2 and TRBJ1-2; TRBD1 aligns across 8 bases. V lost 5 bases, J lost 4 bases, and 6 bases stayed unmatched. CDR1 SGHTA and CDR2 FQGNSA come from the germline V gene. This CDR3 spans 14 amino acids.

This clonotype was detected many times. The V and J genes are TRBV2 and TRBJ1-3, with TRBD1 identical over 8 bases. The CDR3 totals 17 residues. V lost 1 base and J lost 4; bases outside the gene matches: 9. CDR1 SNHLY and CDR2 FYNNEI come from the germline V gene. CDR3 DNA sequence: TGTGCCAGCAGTGAAGGGCGTCAGGGGGCGCGAGGAAACACCATATATTTT. It is translated as CASSEGRQGARGNTIYF.

This clonotype has a count of ten or more. The genes are TRBV30 and TRBJ1-2; perhaps TRBD1 as D (5 bases). Germline lookup yields CDR1 GTSNPN and CDR2 SVGIG (reference sequence). This CDR3 region has 14 residues. The ends were cut back, 8 bases at V and 0 bases at J, with 16 bases in the middle. In DNA form, the CDR3 reads TGTGCCAGAAAAGTCCAGGGAACTAACTATGGCTACACCTTC. Protein product: CARKVQGTNYGYTF.

V gene TRBV19 combines with J gene TRBJ1-3; no firm D call. Germline CDR1 and CDR2: LNHDA and SQIVND (reference sequence). The CDR3 is made up of 14 amino acids. Trimming left V 3 bases short and J 1 base short, with 7 bases between. This chain's CDR3 is CASSISASGNTIYF. The DNA of the CDR3 is TGTGCCAGTAGTATTTCAGCATCTGGAAACACCATATATTTT. Supplemented by reference TRBV19 and TRBJ1-3, the full variable domain reads DGGITQSPKYLFRKEGQNVTLSCEQNLNHDAMYWYRQDPGQGLRLIYYSQIVNDFQKGDIAEGYSVSREKKESFPLTVTSAQKNPTAFYLCASSISASGNTIYFGEGSWLTVV.

This sequence joins TRBV30 and TRBJ1-1; maybe TRBD1 (6 bases). Trimming removed 5 bases from V and 1 base from J, with 14 bases in between. Germline V gives CDR1 GTSNPN, CDR2 SVGIG (reference sequence). The CDR3 consists of 14 residues. CDR3 sequence: CAWGGLLENTEAFF. DNA of the CDR3: TGTGCCTGGGGGGGGCTACTAGAGAACACTGAAGCTTTCTTT.

In its sample, this clonotype was seen many times. This chain connects TRBV6-1 to TRBJ2-7; a possible D gene is TRBD1 (6 bases). The CDR3 loop spans 14 amino acids. The V and J ends lost 6 bases and 3 bases respectively, with 15 bases between them. Germline CDR1 and CDR2: MNHNS and SASEGT. CDR3 bases: TGTGCCAGCAGGAGCCGGGACACAAACTACGAGCAGTACTTC. It is translated as CASRSRDTNYEQYF.

This clonotype was counted many times. The chain joins TRBV5-1 to TRBJ1-1; perhaps TRBD1 as D (6 bases). Germline V CDR1 and CDR2: SGHRS, YFSETQ. The CDR3 is 15 residues long. Deletions cut 6 bases from V and 1 base from J, with 16 bases between. CDR3 DNA: TGCGCCAGCAATGCAGGGGTTGGACGGAACACTGAAGCTTTCTTT. The encoded protein is CASNAGVGRNTEAFF. Complete variable domain (other parts from reference TRBV5-1 and TRBJ1-1): KAGVTQTPRYLIKTRGQQVTLSCSPISGHRSVSWYQQTPGQGLQFLFEYFSETQRNKGNFPGRFSGRQFSNSRSEMNVSTLELGDSALYLCASNAGVGRNTEAFFGQGTRLTVV.

This clonotype was counted ten times or more. The rearrangement links TRBV11-2 to TRBJ1-5, with unresolved D. Germline CDR1 reads SGHAT; CDR2 reads FQNNGV. Trimming removed 2 bases from V and 4 bases from J, with 6 bases in between. CDR3 length: 13 amino acids. CDR3 nucleotides: TGTGCCAGCAGCTTATTAAGAAATCAGCCCCAGCATTTT. It codes for CASSLLRNQPQHF. Full variable domain (outside the CDR3, taken from reference TRBV11-2 and TRBJ1-5): EAGVAQSPRYKIIEKRQSVAFWCNPISGHATLYWYQQILGQGPKLLIQFQNNGVVDDSQLPKDRFSAERLKGVDSTLKIQPAKLEDSAVYLCASSLLRNQPQHFGDGTRLSIL.

This clonotype appeared many times. One end of the junction is discordant with germline, which a read error may explain. V usage is TRBV2 and J usage is TRBJ2-2, with a possible D match to TRBD2 (6 bases). The V gene's germline CDR1 is SNHLY and CDR2 FYNNEI. The CDR3 has 15 amino acids. The CDR3 sequence is CASRKGLTNAGELFF. In nucleotides, the CDR3 is TGTGCCAGCAGGAAGGGACTGACGAACGCCGGGGAGCTGTTTTTT.

This clonotype was seen at least ten times. The gene calls are TRBV27 and TRBJ2-7; no reliable D call. Germline V gene data show CDR1 as MNHEY and CDR2 as SMNVEV (reference sequence). CDR3 length: 15 amino acids. Between the trimmed V and J ends, which lost 3 bases and 0 bases, there was a span of 12 bases. CDR3 protein: CASSLSGPSSYEQYF. CDR3 in DNA: TGTGCCAGCAGTTTGTCCGGACCGAGCTCCTACGAGCAGTACTTC.

Ten or more counts support this clonotype. The V gene is TRBV7-7, the J gene TRBJ2-5, with TRBD2 as a possible D gene (6 bases). This CDR3 is built from 13 residues. The germline V gene encodes CDR1 SSHAT and CDR2 FNYEAQ (reference sequence). For the CDR3, the DNA is TGTGCTAGCGGATCCCGTGAAGGCGAGACCCAGTACTTC. Translation: CASGSREGETQYF. The variable domain in full, with the rest retrieved from reference TRBV7-7 and TRBJ2-5, is GAGVSQSPRYKVTKRGQDVTLRCDPISSHATLYWYQQALGQGPEFLTYFNYEAQPDKSGLPSDRFSAERPEGSISTLTIQRTEQRDSAMYRCASGSREGETQYFGPGTRLLVL.

This chain uses TRBV5-6 with TRBJ1-2; TRBD1 aligns across 10 bases. Unmatched junction bases numbered 6, after V lost 0 bases and J lost 4 bases. Germline CDR1 SGHDT, CDR2 YYEEEE. The CDR3 is 16 residues long. The CDR3 loop reads CASSLAPTGGAYGYTF. CDR3 nucleotide sequence: TGTGCCAGCAGCTTGGCCCCGACAGGGGGCGCCTATGGCTACACCTTC.

This clonotype was recorded many times. The chain employs TRBV5-1 and TRBJ1-2; no clear D. V lost 0 bases and J lost 3, with 9 bases in between. Germline lookup yields CDR1 SGHRS and CDR2 YFSETQ. The CDR3 is 14 amino acids. CDR3 region: CASSLGDGDYGYTF. For the CDR3, the DNA is TGCGCCAGCAGCTTGGGAGACGGAGACTATGGCTACACCTTC. Using reference TRBV5-1 and TRBJ1-2 for the parts outside the CDR3, the full variable domain is KAGVTQTPRYLIKTRGQQVTLSCSPISGHRSVSWYQQTPGQGLQFLFEYFSETQRNKGNFPGRFSGRQFSNSRSEMNVSTLELGDSALYLCASSLGDGDYGYTFGSGTRLTVV.

The table lists this clonotype with many counts. J is TRBJ1-2 and V is TRBV29-1; TRBD1 might be the D (6 bases). Germline assignment: CDR1 SQVTM and CDR2 ANQGSEA. This CDR3 is 11 amino acids long. V lost 6 bases, J lost 10 bases, and 15 bases lay in between. The CDR3 region is CSVAQGGDYTF. The CDR3 DNA sequence: TGCAGCGTCGCACAGGGAGGCGACTACACCTTC.